This T cell receptor (beta chain) stems from a study of Ad26.COV2.S vaccination and SARS-CoV-2 variants. About the study: Enrolled in COV1001, the donor was in the Ad26.COV2.S trial arm, which received the vaccine. Overall study results and limits: Total T cell responses were possibly underestimated by TCR breadth and depth analyses. Vaccine recipients and placebo recipients showed similar non-spike TCR breadth.

Notes on this clone: Its antigen is undetermined.

Profiling relied on immunoSEQ multiplex PCR, and the TCRdb table lists in-frame clones only, not all of them. The sample includes fewer than 900,000 clones, about 89% seen only once; the top ten take roughly 1.5%. V was trimmed by 5 bases and J by 6 bases, leaving 17 bases between them. Germline CDR1 and CDR2: LNHDA and SQIVND (reference sequence). The CDR3 is made up of 15 amino acids. Treatment: over 15 received Ad26.COV2.S at low or high dose, single or two shots; about five received placebo; per-sample allocation not given. On day 63 after the first injection, vaccine and placebo recipients gave samples. Built on an Ad26 vector, the vaccine expressed Wuhan-strain SARS-CoV-2 spike.

The sequences come from peripheral blood, collected in a trial of Ad26.COV2.S vaccine versus placebo. The TCR was taken from a person between 18 and 65 years old who received the Ad26.COV2.S COVID-19 vaccine or a placebo. This sequence joins TRBV19 and TRBJ1-5; D remains ambiguous. The CDR3 DNA reads as TGTGCCAGTAGTCCCGAGCTGGCTTTAGGTCAGCCCCAGCATTTT. Protein product: CASSPELALGQPQHF.